This T cell receptor (beta chain) comes out of a study of control samples from healthy donors and cancer patients. Germline CDR1 reads MNHEY; CDR2 reads SVGEGT. The CDR3 loop spans 17 amino acids. V was clipped by 2 bases and J by 0 bases; unmatched bases: 5. Sequenced by immunoSEQ multiplex PCR; TCRdb stores in-frame clones only, minus some. The repertoire includes about 130,000 clones, 85% to 95% of them detected once, and 14% sits in the top ten. The J gene is TRBJ2-7, the V gene TRBV6-2 or TRBV6-3; 12 bases match TRBD2. The source is a man in his sixties with colorectal cancer. Sequenced sample: PBMCs. CDR3 nucleotides: TGTGCCAGCAGTTACCCTAGCGGGGGGGTCCGCTCCTACGAGCAGTACTTC. Translating it yields CASSYPSGGVRSYEQYF.